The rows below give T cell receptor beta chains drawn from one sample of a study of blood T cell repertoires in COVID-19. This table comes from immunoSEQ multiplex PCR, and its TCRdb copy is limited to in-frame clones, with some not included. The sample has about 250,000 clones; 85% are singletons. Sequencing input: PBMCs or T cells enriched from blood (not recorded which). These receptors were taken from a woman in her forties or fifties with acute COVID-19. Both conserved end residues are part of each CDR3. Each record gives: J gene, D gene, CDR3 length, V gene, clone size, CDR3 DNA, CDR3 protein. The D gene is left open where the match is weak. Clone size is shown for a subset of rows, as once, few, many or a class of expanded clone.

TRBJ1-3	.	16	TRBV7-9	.	TGTGCCAGCAGCTTAGACGGTACCTACTCTGGAAACACCATATATTTT	CASSLDGTYSGNTIYF
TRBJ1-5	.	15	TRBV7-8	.	TGTGCCAGCACCCGTTTTGGGGGCGGCAATCAGCCCCAGCATTTT	CASTRFGGGNQPQHF
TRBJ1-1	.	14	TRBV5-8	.	TGTGCCAGCAGCCGCGGGACGGTGAACACTGAAGCTTTCTTT	CASSRGTVNTEAFF
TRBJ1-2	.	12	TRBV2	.	TGTGCCAGCAGAGCAGGGTCCGCTGGCTACACCTTC	CASRAGSAGYTF
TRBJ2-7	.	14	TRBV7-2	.	TGTGCCAGCAGTTCAAGTAGCGGCTCCTACGAGCAGTACTTC	CASSSSSGSYEQYF
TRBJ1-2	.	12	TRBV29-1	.	TGCAGCGTTGAAGATGGGCTGGATGGCTACACCTTC	CSVEDGLDGYTF
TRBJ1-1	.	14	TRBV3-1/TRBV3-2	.	TGTGCCAGCAGCTTAGACAGAGCGAGCACTGAAGCTTTCTTT	CASSLDRASTEAFF
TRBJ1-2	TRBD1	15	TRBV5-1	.	TGCGCCAGCAGCCCCGGACAGGTCATGGGCTATGGCTACACCTTC	CASSPGQVMGYGYTF
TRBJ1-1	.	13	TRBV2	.	TGTGCCAGCAGTGTGGAGGGGAACACTGAAGCTTTCTTT	CASSVEGNTEAFF
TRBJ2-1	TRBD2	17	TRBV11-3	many	TGTAACGAAACTTGCAGGCTAGCGGCCTATTACTACAATGAGCAGTTCTTC	CNETCRLAAYYYNEQFF
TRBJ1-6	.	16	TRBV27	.	TGTGCCAGCAGTTCCTCCTCGGGCTCCTATAATTCACCCCTCCACTTT	CASSSSSGSYNSPLHF
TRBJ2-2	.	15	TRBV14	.	TGTGCCAGCAGCCAAGTCCCCGGGACTACCGGGGAGCTGTTTTTT	CASSQVPGTTGELFF
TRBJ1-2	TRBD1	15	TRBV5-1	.	TGCGCCAGCAGCTTGACCGGGACAGGGGGCTATGGCTACACCTTC	CASSLTGTGGYGYTF
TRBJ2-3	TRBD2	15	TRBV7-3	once	TGTGCCAGCAGCACTAGCGGGGGGGTCGCAGATACGCAGTATTTT	CASSTSGGVADTQYF
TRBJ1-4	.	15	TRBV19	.	TGTGCCAGTAGTATTGGACAGCCTGGGGGTGAAAAACTGTTTTTT	CASSIGQPGGEKLFF
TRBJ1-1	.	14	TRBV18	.	TGTGCCAGCTCACCGTCACAGGGTGAGACTGAAGCTTTCTTT	CASSPSQGETEAFF
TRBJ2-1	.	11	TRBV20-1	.	TGCAGTGCTAGCCGGGGTAATGAGCAGTTCTTC	CSASRGNEQFF
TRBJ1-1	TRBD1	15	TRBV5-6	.	TGTGCCAGCAGTTCACCGACAGGGGGCGTCACTGAAGCTTTCTTT	CASSSPTGGVTEAFF
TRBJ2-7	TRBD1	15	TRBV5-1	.	TGCGCCAGCAGCCCGGGGACAGTGACCTCCTACGAGCAGTACTTC	CASSPGTVTSYEQYF
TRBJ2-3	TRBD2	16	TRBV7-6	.	TGTGCCAGCAGCTACAGCGGGGGAGGGACCTCAGATACGCAGTATTTT	CASSYSGGGTSDTQYF